This T cell receptor (beta chain) was sequenced for a study of T cell repertoires in cytomegalovirus infection. The wider study: Indicated by public TCR beta signatures were CMV infection and matching HLA type.

V lost 1 base and J 7 bases, leaving 11 bases between the germline ends. This CDR3 region has 14 residues. The germline V gene encodes CDR1 SEHNR and CDR2 FQNEAQ (reference sequence). Study conclusions and caveats: Summed frequency of shared TCR beta families picked out CMV carriers who also had the relevant HLA.

Note on this clonotype: Its antigen is still unknown.

TCRdb independently ran MiXCR on the reads; one entry per CDR3 protein. Seen here are roughly 570,000 distinct CDR3 sequences, about 40% observed once, and the top ten hold 40% to 60%. The source of this sequence is a human donor in good health (CMV status not recorded). Some clones in this sample may be carry-over from other donors' samples. The chain joins TRBV7-9 to TRBJ2-4; no definite D call. The starting material was cultured PBMCs, obtained from culture after CMV antigen stimulation. This CDR3 reads CASSLGTQTNIQYF. The CDR3 DNA reads as TGTGCCAGCAGCTTAGGGACGCAGACTAACATTCAGTACTTC.